The source of this T cell receptor (beta chain) is a study of OX40 agonist ivuxolimab in advanced cancers. Study context: Ivuxolimab, an agonist antibody against OX40 (CD134), was given to patients. Patients were 82.7% male with ages roughly 20 to 90, mean 60.

About this clone: No antigen is known for it.

General study results and limits: Certain nonresponders additionally had low normalized T-cell clonal expansion. CD4+ and CD8+ blood T cells expanded clonally by week 6 at 0.1 to 3.0 mg/kg.

Libraries were prepared by immunoSEQ multiplex PCR; TCRdb keeps only in-frame clonotypes and omits some of them. The table has approximately 70,000 clones, roughly 90% seen once. Per the germline V gene, CDR1 is MNHNY and CDR2 is SVGAGI (reference sequence). This CDR3 has 12 amino acids. Deletions cut 4 bases from V and 3 bases from J, with 7 bases between. This chain uses TRBV6-6 with TRBJ2-7; D may correspond to TRBD1 or TRBD2 (5 bases each). The sequencing used CD4+ or CD8+ T cells sorted from blood, collected in a trial of the OX40 agonist ivuxolimab. The receptor's source is an adult with an advanced solid tumor such as melanoma, head and neck, liver or kidney cancer. Here the CDR3 reads CASSWGRYEQYF. CDR3 bases: TGTGCCAGCAGTTGGGGACGCTACGAGCAGTACTTC.